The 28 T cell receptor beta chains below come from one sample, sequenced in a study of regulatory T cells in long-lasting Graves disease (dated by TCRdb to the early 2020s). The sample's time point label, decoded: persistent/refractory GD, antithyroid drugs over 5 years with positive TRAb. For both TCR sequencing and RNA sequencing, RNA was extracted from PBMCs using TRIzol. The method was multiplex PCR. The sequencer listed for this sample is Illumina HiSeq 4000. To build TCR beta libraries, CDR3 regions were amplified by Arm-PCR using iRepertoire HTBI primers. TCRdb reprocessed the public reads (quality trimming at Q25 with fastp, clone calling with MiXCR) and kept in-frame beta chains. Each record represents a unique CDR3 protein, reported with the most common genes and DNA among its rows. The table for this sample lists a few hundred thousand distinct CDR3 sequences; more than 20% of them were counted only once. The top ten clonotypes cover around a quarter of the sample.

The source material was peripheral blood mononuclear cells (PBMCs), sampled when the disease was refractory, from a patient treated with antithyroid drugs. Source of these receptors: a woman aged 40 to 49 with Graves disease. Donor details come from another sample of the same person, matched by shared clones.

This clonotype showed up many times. The CDR3 is CASSPPDRGTRGTQYF. CDR3 sequence (DNA): TGTGCCAGCAGCCCCCCTGATCGAGGGACCCGGGGGACCCAGTACTTC. The rearrangement uses TRBV7-8 and TRBJ2-5; D might be TRBD1 or TRBD2, each matching 5 bases. Trimming cost V 5 bases and J 7 bases, with 23 bases left between them. This CDR3 is built from 16 residues. Per the germline V gene, CDR1 is SGHVS and CDR2 is FQNEAQ.

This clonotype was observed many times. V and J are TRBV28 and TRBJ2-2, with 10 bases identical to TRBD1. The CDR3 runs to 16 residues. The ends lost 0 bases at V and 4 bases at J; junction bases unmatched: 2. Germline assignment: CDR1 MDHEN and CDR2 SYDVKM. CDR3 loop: CASSLWDRGATGELFF. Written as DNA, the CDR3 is TGTGCCAGCAGTTTATGGGACAGGGGGGCCACCGGGGAGCTGTTTTTT.

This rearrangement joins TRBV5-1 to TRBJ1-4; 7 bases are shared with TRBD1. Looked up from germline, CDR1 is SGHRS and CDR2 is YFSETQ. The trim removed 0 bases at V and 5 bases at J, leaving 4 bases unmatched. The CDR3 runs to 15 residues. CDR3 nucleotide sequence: TGCGCCAGCAGCTTGGGAGGGACAGCAAATGAAAAACTGTTTTTT. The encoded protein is CASSLGGTANEKLFF.

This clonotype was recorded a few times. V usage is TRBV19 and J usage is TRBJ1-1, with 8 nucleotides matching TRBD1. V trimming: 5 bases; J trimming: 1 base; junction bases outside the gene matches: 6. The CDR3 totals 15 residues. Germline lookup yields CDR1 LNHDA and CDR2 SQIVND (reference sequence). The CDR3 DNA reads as TGTGCCAGTAGTCCAAAAACAGGGGGGAACACTGAAGCTTTCTTT. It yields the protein CASSPKTGGNTEAFF.

CDR3 sequence reads: CASSPLNYGTVDKNIQYF. DNA of the CDR3: TGTGCCAGCTCACCACTAAACTACGGGACAGTTGACAAAAACATTCAGTACTTC. This chain uses TRBV18 with TRBJ2-4, with 7 bases lining up with TRBD1. Trimming at V came to 1 base and at J to 3 bases, leaving 12 bases not matched to a gene. Germline CDR1 is KGHSH and CDR2 is LQKENI. The length of the CDR3 is 18 residues.

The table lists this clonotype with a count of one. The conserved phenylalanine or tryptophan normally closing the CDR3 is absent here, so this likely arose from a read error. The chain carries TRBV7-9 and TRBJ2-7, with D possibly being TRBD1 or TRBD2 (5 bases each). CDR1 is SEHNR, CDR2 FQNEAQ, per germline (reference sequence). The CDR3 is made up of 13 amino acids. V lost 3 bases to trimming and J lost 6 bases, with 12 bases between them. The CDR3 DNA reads TGTGCCAGCAGCTTGGTGGGGACCAGCGAGCAGTACCTC. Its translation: CASSLVGTSEQYL.

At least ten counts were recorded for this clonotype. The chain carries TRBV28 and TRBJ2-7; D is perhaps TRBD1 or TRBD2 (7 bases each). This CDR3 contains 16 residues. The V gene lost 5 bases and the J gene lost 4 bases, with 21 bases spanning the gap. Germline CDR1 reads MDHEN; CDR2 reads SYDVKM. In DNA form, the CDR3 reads TGTGCCAGCAGTACTACGGGGTCAGGGGGAGGGTACGAGCAGTACTTC. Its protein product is CASSTTGSGGGYEQYF.

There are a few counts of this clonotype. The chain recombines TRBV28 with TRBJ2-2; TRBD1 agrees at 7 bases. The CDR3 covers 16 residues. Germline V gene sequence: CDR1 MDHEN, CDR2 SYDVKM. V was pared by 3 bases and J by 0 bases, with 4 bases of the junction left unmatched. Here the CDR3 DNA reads TGTGCCAGCAGTTTCGGACAGGCACCGAACACCGGGGAGCTGTTTTTT. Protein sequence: CASSFGQAPNTGELFF.

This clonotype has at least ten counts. CDR3 protein: CASSLSEGLRGDQPQHF. In DNA form, the CDR3 reads TGTGCCAGCAGTTTAAGCGAAGGCTTGAGGGGCGATCAGCCCCAGCATTTT. The genes are TRBV28 and TRBJ1-5; possibly TRBD1 for D (5 bases). The length of the CDR3 is 17 residues. The germline V gene has CDR1 MDHEN and CDR2 SYDVKM. Trimming pared 2 bases from V and 5 bases from J, leaving 19 bases between.

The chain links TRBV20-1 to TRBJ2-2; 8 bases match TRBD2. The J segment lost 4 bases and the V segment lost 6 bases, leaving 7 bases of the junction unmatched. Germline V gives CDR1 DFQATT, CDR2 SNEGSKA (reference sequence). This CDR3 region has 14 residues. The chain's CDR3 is CSAAGLGLTGELFF. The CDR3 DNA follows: TGCAGTGCGGCGGGACTAGGCCTCACCGGGGAGCTGTTTTTT.

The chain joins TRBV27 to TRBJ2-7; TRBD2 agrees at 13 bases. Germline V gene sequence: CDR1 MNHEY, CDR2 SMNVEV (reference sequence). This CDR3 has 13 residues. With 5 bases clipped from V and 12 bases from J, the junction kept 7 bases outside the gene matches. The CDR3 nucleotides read TGTGCCAGCAGTCTCGGACTAGCGGGAGTCCTGTACTTC. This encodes CASSLGLAGVLYF.

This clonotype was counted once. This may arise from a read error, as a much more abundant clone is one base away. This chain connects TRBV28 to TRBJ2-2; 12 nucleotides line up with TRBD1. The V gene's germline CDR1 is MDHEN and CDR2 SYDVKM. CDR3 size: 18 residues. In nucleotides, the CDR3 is TGTGCCAGCAGTTCCATCCGGGACAGGGGGCCGAACACCGGGGAGCCGTTTTTT. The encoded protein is CASSSIRDRGPNTGEPFF.

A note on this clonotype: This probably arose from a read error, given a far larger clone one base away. CDR3 coding DNA: TGTGCCAGCAGTTCCGTAGGACTAGCGGAAGGGACCCAGTACTTC. Encoded protein: CASSSVGLAEGTQYF. The V and J genes are TRBV28 and TRBJ2-4; TRBD2 agrees at 10 bases. The J call is uncertain, as TRBJ2-5 better fits the DNA end. Per the germline V gene, CDR1 is MDHEN and CDR2 is SYDVKM. The CDR3 loop spans 15 amino acids.

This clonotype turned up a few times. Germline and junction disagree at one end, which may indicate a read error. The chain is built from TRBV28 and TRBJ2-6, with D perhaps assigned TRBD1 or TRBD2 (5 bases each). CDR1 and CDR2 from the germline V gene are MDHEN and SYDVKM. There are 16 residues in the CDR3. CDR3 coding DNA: TGTGCCAGCCGTTTAATCGGGGCGCTCGGGGCCAACGTCCTGACTTTC. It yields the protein CASRLIGALGANVLTF.

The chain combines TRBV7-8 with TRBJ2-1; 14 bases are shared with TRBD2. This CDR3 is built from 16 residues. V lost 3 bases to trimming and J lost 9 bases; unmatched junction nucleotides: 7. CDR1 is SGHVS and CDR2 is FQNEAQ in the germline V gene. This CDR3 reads CASSFRLAGGPVEQFF. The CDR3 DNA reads TGTGCCAGCAGCTTTCGACTAGCGGGAGGGCCGGTTGAGCAGTTCTTC.

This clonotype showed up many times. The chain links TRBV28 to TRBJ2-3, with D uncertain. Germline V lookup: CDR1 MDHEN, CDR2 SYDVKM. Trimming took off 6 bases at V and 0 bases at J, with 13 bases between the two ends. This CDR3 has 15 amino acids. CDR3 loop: CASSLVWPSTDTQYF. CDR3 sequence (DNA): TGTGCCAGCAGCCTCGTATGGCCTAGCACAGATACGCAGTATTTT.

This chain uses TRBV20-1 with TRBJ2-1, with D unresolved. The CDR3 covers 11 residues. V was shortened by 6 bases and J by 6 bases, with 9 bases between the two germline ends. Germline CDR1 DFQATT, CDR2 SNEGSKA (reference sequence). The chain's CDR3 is CSAYLRNEQFF. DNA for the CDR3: TGCAGTGCATATCTCCGCAATGAGCAGTTCTTC.

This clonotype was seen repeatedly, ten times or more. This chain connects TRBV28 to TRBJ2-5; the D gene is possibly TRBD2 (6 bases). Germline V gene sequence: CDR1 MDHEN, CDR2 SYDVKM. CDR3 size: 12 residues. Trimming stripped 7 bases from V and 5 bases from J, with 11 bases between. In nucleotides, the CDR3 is TGTGCCAGCAAAGCGGGTCGGGAGACCCAGTACTTC. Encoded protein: CASKAGRETQYF.

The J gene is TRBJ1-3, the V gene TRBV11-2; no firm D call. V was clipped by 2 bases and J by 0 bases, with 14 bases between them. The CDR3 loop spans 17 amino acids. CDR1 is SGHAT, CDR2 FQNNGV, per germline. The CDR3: CASSLSWVPLSGNTIYF. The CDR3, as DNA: TGTGCCAGCAGCTTAAGTTGGGTCCCTCTCTCTGGAAACACCATATATTTT. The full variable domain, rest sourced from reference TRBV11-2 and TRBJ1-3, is EAGVAQSPRYKIIEKRQSVAFWCNPISGHATLYWYQQILGQGPKLLIQFQNNGVVDDSQLPKDRFSAERLKGVDSTLKIQPAKLEDSAVYLCASSLSWVPLSGNTIYFGEGSWLTVV.

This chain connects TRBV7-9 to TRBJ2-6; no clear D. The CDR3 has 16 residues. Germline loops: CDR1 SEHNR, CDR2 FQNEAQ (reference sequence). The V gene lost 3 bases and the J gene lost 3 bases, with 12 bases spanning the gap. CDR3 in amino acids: CASSLTLSSGANVLTF. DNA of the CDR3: TGTGCCAGCAGCTTGACTCTTTCGAGTGGGGCCAACGTCCTGACTTTC.

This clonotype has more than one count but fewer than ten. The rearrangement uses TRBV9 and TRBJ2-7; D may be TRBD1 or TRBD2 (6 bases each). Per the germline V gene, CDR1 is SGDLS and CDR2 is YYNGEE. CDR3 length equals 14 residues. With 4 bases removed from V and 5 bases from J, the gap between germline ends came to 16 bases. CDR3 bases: TGTGCCAGCAGCCCTGGGGGGCCGGATGACGAGCAGTACTTC. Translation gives CASSPGGPDDEQYF.

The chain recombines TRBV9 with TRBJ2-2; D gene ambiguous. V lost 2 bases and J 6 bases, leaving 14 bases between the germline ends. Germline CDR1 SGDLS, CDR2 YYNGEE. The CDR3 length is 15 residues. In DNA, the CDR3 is TGTGCCAGCAGCGTTGATAGCCGCCTGGCCGGGGAGCTGTTTTTT. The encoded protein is CASSVDSRLAGELFF.

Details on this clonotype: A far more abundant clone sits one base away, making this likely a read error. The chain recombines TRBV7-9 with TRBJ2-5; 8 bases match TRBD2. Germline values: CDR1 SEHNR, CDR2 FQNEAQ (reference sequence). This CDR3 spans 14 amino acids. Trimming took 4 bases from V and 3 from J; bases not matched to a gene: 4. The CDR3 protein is CASSSRLAKETQYF. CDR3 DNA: TGTGCCAGCAGCTCCCGACTAGCGAAAGAGACCCAGTACTTC.

The CDR3 reads CASSLIDRWNPFGGNTIYF. The CDR3 bases are TGTGCCAGCAGCTTAATCGACAGGTGGAATCCATTTGGAGGAAACACCATATATTTT. The J gene is TRBJ1-3, the V gene TRBV11-2, with D possibly being TRBD1 (6 bases). The CDR3 contains 19 residues. Germline CDR1 and CDR2: SGHAT and FQNNGV. The ends were cut back, 2 bases at V and 4 bases at J, with 24 bases in the middle. Filled out from reference TRBV11-2 and TRBJ1-3, the complete variable domain reads EAGVAQSPRYKIIEKRQSVAFWCNPISGHATLYWYQQILGQGPKLLIQFQNNGVVDDSQLPKDRFSAERLKGVDSTLKIQPAKLEDSAVYLCASSLIDRWNPFGGNTIYFGEGSWLTVV.

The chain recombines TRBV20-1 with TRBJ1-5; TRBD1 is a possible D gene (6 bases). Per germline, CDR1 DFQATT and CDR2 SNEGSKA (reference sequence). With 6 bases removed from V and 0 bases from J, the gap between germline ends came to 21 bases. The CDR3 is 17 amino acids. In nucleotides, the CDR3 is TGCAGTGCAGCGGGCGACAGGATACTATATAGCAATCAGCCCCAGCATTTT. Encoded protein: CSAAGDRILYSNQPQHF.

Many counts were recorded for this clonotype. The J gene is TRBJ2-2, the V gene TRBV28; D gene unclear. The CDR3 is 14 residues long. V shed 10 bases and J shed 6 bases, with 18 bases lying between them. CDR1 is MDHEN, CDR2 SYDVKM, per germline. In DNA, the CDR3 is TGTGCCACCCAACAGTATCAGTTTCCCGGGGAGCTGTTTTTT. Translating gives CATQQYQFPGELFF.

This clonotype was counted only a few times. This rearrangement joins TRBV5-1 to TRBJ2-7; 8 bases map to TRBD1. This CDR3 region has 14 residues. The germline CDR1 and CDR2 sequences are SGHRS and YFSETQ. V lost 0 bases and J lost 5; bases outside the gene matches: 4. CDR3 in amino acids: CASSLAGGTHEQYF. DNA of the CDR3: TGCGCCAGCAGCTTGGCAGGGGGCACCCACGAGCAGTACTTC.

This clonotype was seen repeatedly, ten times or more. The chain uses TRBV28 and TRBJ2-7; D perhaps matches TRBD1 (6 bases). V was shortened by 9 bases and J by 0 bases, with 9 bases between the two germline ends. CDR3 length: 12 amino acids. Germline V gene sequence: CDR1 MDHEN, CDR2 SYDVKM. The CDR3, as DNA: TGTGCCAGTCGGACAGTCTCCTACGAGCAGTACTTC. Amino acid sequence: CASRTVSYEQYF.